This T cell receptor beta chain was identified in a study of blood T cell repertoires in COVID-19. V was pared by 0 bases and J by 1 base, with 4 bases between. Germline V gene lookup returns CDR1 SGHRS and CDR2 YFSETQ. The CDR3 runs to 13 residues. Of note for this clone: Other DNA sequences from this sample encode an identical CDR3 as well.

The data were produced by immunoSEQ multiplex PCR, yet TCRdb's version contains in-frame clones alone and is incomplete. Of around 250,000 clones listed, around 91% were seen once; the top ten hold approximately 2.3%. The clonotype was recovered from a woman aged 55-69 years with COVID-19, enrolled during active disease. Sequenced sample: peripheral blood. The chain carries TRBV5-1 and TRBJ1-2; D gene unclear. The CDR3 coding sequence is TGCGCCAGCAGCTTGGGAGATAACTATGGCTACACCTTC. The encoded protein is CASSLGDNYGYTF.